This T cell receptor (beta chain) was identified in a study of T cell responses to AZD1222 COVID-19 vaccine (dated by TCRdb to the early 2020s). About the full investigation: TCR sequencing was performed for roughly 240 trial participants, of whom some 200 were given two doses of AZD1222 and some 26 were given two doses of MenACWY control vaccine. Trial participants were enrolled into age subgroups of 18-55, 56-69 and 70-plus years, which contained roughly 150, 30 and 60 TCR-sequenced participants, respectively.

For CDR1 and CDR2, the germline V gene lists SQVTM and ANQGSEA. The CDR3 contains 15 residues, cysteine and phenylalanine counted. The only DNA kept is the CDR3, 45 bases in frame from the first base. Germline trimming amounts to 2 bases on V and 1 base on J, with 5 as the count of junction bases outside the gene matches. The meaning of the sample's time point label: baseline before first vaccination. In light of the paper, this sample's treatment or condition label describes: meningococcal conjugate vaccine given as trial control. Samples from vaccinated people were obtained from the UK trials COV001 and COV002, which included a single-blind randomized controlled phase 2/3 trial of AZD1222 (ChAdOx1 nCoV-19) in healthy adults. For TCRbeta chain sequencing, PBMC samples from trial participants were taken at day 0 and at day 28 after the second dose. Turning to this clone: Its target antigen remains unknown. One base away there is no much larger clone; base qualities are not given.

Overall study results and their limits: A significant rise in spike-specific TCR breadth and depth was observed after two AZD1222 doses relative to day 0 and relative to MenACWY recipients. In the small 56-69-year group, the increase in depth fell short of significance, most likely because of low power. Because no day 14 peak-response samples were available, repertoires were characterized only after the peak T cell response. Most participants were white British and females outnumbered males, and the authors suggested that clonal diversity may have been underestimated. The whole spike protein was spanned by vaccine-associated CD4 TCRs, and dominant responses were seen in regions 160-218 and 743-854. Conclusions about previously exposed vaccinees are limited, since just five or six AZD1222 recipients were seropositive for SARS-CoV-2 at baseline. Epitopes outside the regions mutated in the B.1.351 and B.1.1.7 variants were reportedly recognized by nearly half of the unique spike-specific TCRs.

The CDR3 regions of human TCRbeta chains were analyzed by immunosequencing. Turning to the authors' computational methods: Repertoire TCRs were checked for matches against a reference library of SARS-CoV-2-specific TCRs that had been generated using the MIRA antigen-specificity platform. Breadth was defined as the fraction of unique TCRs that were SARS-CoV-2-associated. Depth was defined as the fraction of total T cells that were SARS-CoV-2-associated. Using the MIRA data, every spike-specific TCR was mapped to the spike region that the TCR reacted to and assigned to either a CD4 or a CD8 class. Log10-transformed breadth and depth values were compared by one-way ANOVA with Sidak's multiple comparisons tests. Not all clones reach the TCRdb copy of this immuneACCESS table, which keeps in-frame sequences only. Checked studies attribute under half of the gap to unresolved V genes and leave the rest unexplained. V, J and clone size were drawn from that table, and D and trimming were deduced from the DNA. This sample gives some 92,000 clones in total; about 90% of them show up just once. The ten largest make up roughly 5.6% of the sample.

Specimen: peripheral blood, collected on day 0 of MenACWY control vaccination. The sequence joins TRBV29-1 to TRBJ2-1, with TRBD2 matching 7 junction bases. The origin of this receptor is an adult in good health. This receptor has the CDR3 CSVELSGASYNEQFF. The DNA sequence is TGCAGCGTTGAATTGAGCGGGGCTTCCTACAATGAGCAGTTCTTC.